The clone carrying this T cell receptor beta chain is a singleton in its sample. Measured with immunoSEQ multiplex PCR; TCRdb has only the in-frame clones, and not every one. Of just over 65,000 clones listed, roughly 93% are singletons. The source of the sample is a study of T cells after posttransplantation cyclophosphamide. CDR3 size: 14 residues. Germline V gene data show CDR1 as LGHNA and CDR2 as YNFKEQ. Trimming stripped 4 bases from V and 1 base from J, with 11 bases between. Sequences were obtained from PBMCs. The chain is built from TRBV4-2 and TRBJ2-7; the D gene is possibly TRBD1 (6 bases). This sequence was found in a woman in her twenties or thirties in good health and a related stem cell transplant donor. CDR3 in DNA: TGTGCCAGCAGCCCAGCTACAGGGTCCTACGAGCAGTACTTC. Translation: CASSPATGSYEQYF.